Each of the 10 T cell receptor beta chains below was sequenced from the same sample in a study of blood T cell repertoires in COVID-19. The repertoire was sequenced with immunoSEQ multiplex PCR; TCRdb's copy has only in-frame clones and lacks some. The table lists approximately 250,000 clones, 80% to 85% of them singletons. Input material: peripheral blood. The receptor source for this set is a man aged 55-75 years with acute or convalescent COVID-19.

The chain couples TRBV2 to TRBJ1-1; D ambiguous. Germline V gives CDR1 SNHLY, CDR2 FYNNEI. The CDR3 is 15 amino acids. The V end lost 2 bases, the J end lost 1 base, and 11 bases lay between the germline ends. This chain's CDR3 is CASSEFWTGNTEAFF. CDR3 in DNA: TGTGCCAGCAGTGAATTTTGGACTGGGAACACTGAAGCTTTCTTT.

The chain couples TRBV18 to TRBJ1-1; D perhaps matches TRBD1 (6 bases). The CDR3 is made up of 16 amino acids. V dropped 3 bases and J dropped 6 bases, with 20 bases sitting between them. Germline CDR1 is KGHSH and CDR2 is LQKENI. The CDR3, as DNA: TGTGCCAGCTCACCCCTAGAGGCAGGGGCGCACGCTGAAGCTTTCTTT. This encodes CASSPLEAGAHAEAFF.

This chain links TRBV3-1 (or the pseudogene TRBV3-2) with TRBJ2-5; a weak D match, TRBD2 (7 bases). Trimming stripped 5 bases from V and 5 bases from J, with 12 bases between. CDR3 length equals 13 residues. Germline V CDR1 and CDR2: LGHDT, YNNKEL (reference sequence). CDR3: CASSRGGWETQYF. CDR3 bases: TGTGCCAGCAGCAGGGGGGGATGGGAGACCCAGTACTTC.

The chain links TRBV7-8 to TRBJ1-1; tentative D call: TRBD1 (6 bases). CDR3 length: 14 residues. Germline CDR1 SGHVS, CDR2 FQNEAQ. The V gene lost 8 bases and the J gene lost 5 bases, with 18 bases spanning the gap. CDR3 amino acids: CASSLWGGRTEAFF. CDR3 nucleotide sequence: TGTGCCAGCTCGCTGTGGGGGGGCAGGACTGAAGCTTTCTTT.

This chain links TRBV7-3 with TRBJ1-1; 8 bases map to TRBD1. The CDR3 covers 14 residues. The germline CDR1 and CDR2 sequences are SGHTA and FQGTGA. The V and J ends lost 5 bases and 6 bases, in that order; junction bases with no gene match: 8. CDR3 sequence reads: CASSQQGGGAEAFF. CDR3 DNA sequence: TGTGCCAGCAGCCAACAGGGGGGAGGCGCTGAAGCTTTCTTT.

This chain links TRBV28 with TRBJ2-7; D is undetermined. The CDR3 runs to 14 residues. Trimming pared 5 bases from V and 3 bases from J, leaving 14 bases between. Germline-derived CDR1 and CDR2 are MDHEN and SYDVKM. Here the CDR3 reads CASSQPRLRYEQYF. CDR3 sequence (DNA): TGTGCCAGCAGTCAACCCAGACTGCGCTACGAGCAGTACTTC.

The V gene is TRBV6-5, the J gene TRBJ1-2, with D unclear. V was clipped by 7 bases and J by 4 bases, with 19 bases between them. There are 15 residues in the CDR3. Looked up from germline, CDR1 is MNHEY and CDR2 is SVGAGI. In DNA form, the CDR3 reads TGTGCCAGCACCTCTACTGGGGAGTCGTCCTATGGCTACACCTTC. Translation: CASTSTGESSYGYTF.

This rearrangement joins TRBV9 to TRBJ2-1; 9 nucleotides agree with TRBD1. Germline V gene sequence: CDR1 SGDLS, CDR2 YYNGEE. The CDR3 length is 16 residues. Unmatched junction bases numbered 12, after V lost 4 bases and J lost 7 bases. The CDR3 loop reads CASSLRTGAPLNEQFF. CDR3 nucleotide sequence: TGTGCCAGCAGCCTTCGGACAGGGGCACCTTTAAATGAGCAGTTCTTC.

V gene TRBV21-1 combines with J gene TRBJ2-1; the table's TRBD2 call for D was not verified on the DNA. TRBV21-1 is a documented pseudogene. CDR3 length: 17 residues. The CDR3 DNA is TGTGCCAGCAGCAAAGCGCTGCCGGGGGGCTGGGACAATGAGCAGTTCTTC. Translation: CASSKALPGGWDNEQFF.

The V and J genes are TRBV5-8 and TRBJ1-2; TRBD1 agrees at 7 bases. The CDR3 has 13 amino acids. Germline V gene lookup returns CDR1 SGHTS and CDR2 YDEGEE. The V and J ends lost 5 bases and 4 bases, in that order; junction bases with no gene match: 5. DNA of the CDR3: TGTGCCAGCAGTTCGGACAGGCGCTATGGCTACACCTTC. It codes for CASSSDRRYGYTF.